The rows below give T cell receptor beta chains drawn from one sample of a study of post-analysis software for immune sequencing data. MiXCR, run by TCRdb on the PCR reads, gives a single entry per CDR3 protein. The sample carries some 450,000 distinct CDR3 sequences, roughly 46% recorded once. Sequencing used blood. These receptors were obtained from a girl between 10 and 17 years old with multiple sclerosis. Each CDR3 is given with its conserved first and last residue. Fields, in order: CDR3 DNA, CDR3 protein, V gene, clone size, J gene, D gene. A D gene is named only where the DNA matches it firmly. A row's size may be missing; if present it is once, few, many or a size class.

TGTGCCAGCAACGGGCCAGTGGAGGTCGCCCACAATGAGCAGTACTTC CASNGPVEVAHNEQYF TRBV11-2 NA TRBJ2-7 NA
TGTGCCAGCAGCTTGGACAGTGGCTATGGCTACACCTTC CASSLDSGYGYTF TRBV7-2 few TRBJ1-2 NA
TGTGCCTCGGGACTAGCGGGAGGCGGGCATGAGCAGTTCTTC CASGLAGGGHEQFF TRBV10-3 few TRBJ2-1 TRBD2
TGTGCCAGCAGCTTCCAGGGGGAGGACAATGAGCAGTTCTTC CASSFQGEDNEQFF TRBV7-3 few TRBJ2-1 NA
TGTGCCAGTAGAAGGGGCGGCAAATTGAACACTGAAGCTTTCTTT CASRRGGKLNTEAFF TRBV19 NA TRBJ1-1 NA
TGTGCCAGCAGCGCGACTCCCACCTCCTACGAGCAGTACTTC CASSATPTSYEQYF TRBV9 few TRBJ2-7 NA
TGTGCCAGCAGTTCGACCTCCGAATCCCTGACAGGCGAGCAGTACTTC CASSSTSESLTGEQYF TRBV12-3/TRBV12-4 NA TRBJ2-7 NA
TGTGCCAGCAGCGTAGGCGCCTCTGGGGCCAACGTCCCGACTTTC CASSVGASGANVPTF TRBV9 NA TRBJ2-6 NA
TGCAGTGCCAACCTAGCGGGAACCTACAATGAGCAGTTCTTC CSANLAGTYNEQFF TRBV20-1 NA TRBJ2-1 TRBD2
TGTGCCAGCAGCCCCGGGACTAGCGGGACGGATGAGCAGTTCTTC CASSPGTSGTDEQFF TRBV7-6 NA TRBJ2-1 TRBD2
TGTGCCAGCAGTGGGCAAGGGGCATATCGGGGGGAATCTACTGGGGCCAACGTCCTGACTTTC CASSGQGAYRGESTGANVLTF TRBV25-1 NA TRBJ2-6 TRBD2
TGCAGTATATCTGGTCGGAAGCTCATGAACACTGAAGCTTTCTTT CSISGRKLMNTEAFF TRBV29-1 NA TRBJ1-1 NA
TGCAGTGCTAGACCCGGACTAGCGGGAGTTCCAAAGGGGCGGAATGAGCAGTTCTTC CSARPGLAGVPKGRNEQFF TRBV20-1 few TRBJ2-1 TRBD2
TGTGCCAGCAGCTTAATCTCAGGGAAGTTCAATCAGTCCCAGCATTTT CASSLISGKFNQSQHF TRBV7-4 NA TRBJ1-5 NA
TGCAGCGTTGCTGGCAAGGAGCAACTAGGCCTTTACGAGCAGTACTTC CSVAGKEQLGLYEQYF TRBV29-1 few TRBJ2-7 NA
TGTGCCAGCAGCTTACTGGGACAGGGAATAGCCAAAAACATTCAGTACTTC CASSLLGQGIAKNIQYF TRBV7-9 NA TRBJ2-4 TRBD1
TGTGCCAGCAGTGGTAAGCGGGAGGCACCAAACACCGGGGAGCTGTTTTTT CASSGKREAPNTGELFF TRBV2 NA TRBJ2-2 TRBD2
TGTGCCAGCAGTTCCACGGGACTAGCCAAAAACATTCAGTACTTC CASSSTGLAKNIQYF TRBV6-2/TRBV6-3 many TRBJ2-4 NA
TGCAGTGCTAAGGAGAGCTCCTACAATGAGCAGTTCTTC CSAKESSYNEQFF TRBV20-1 NA TRBJ2-1 NA
TGTGCCAGCAGTTATAAAAGGACATCGACCGATACGCAGTGTTTT CASSYKRTSTDTQCF TRBV27 NA TRBJ2-3 NA
TGTGCCAGCAGTCTAGCGGGAGCTCGTGCAGATACGCAGTATTTT CASSLAGARADTQYF TRBV28 NA TRBJ2-3 TRBD2
TGTGCCAGCAGCGACCCGTACAATGAGCAGTTCTTC CASSDPYNEQFF TRBV3-1 NA TRBJ2-1 NA
TGCAGCGCCCGACAGGGGGGCGACGAGCAGTACTTC CSARQGGDEQYF TRBV29-1 NA TRBJ2-7 TRBD1
TGCGCCAGCAGCTTGGGACCGGGAAGAGGGTACGAGCAGTACTTC CASSLGPGRGYEQYF TRBV5-1 NA TRBJ2-7 NA
TGCAGTGCTAGCAGAGGACTACTGGACAATGAGCAGTTCTTC CSASRGLLDNEQFF TRBV20-1 few TRBJ2-1 NA
TGCAGTGGCCTCTGGGGGGATGAGGTCAATGAGCAGTTCTTC CSGLWGDEVNEQFF TRBV20-1 NA TRBJ2-1 NA
TGCAGTGCTAGAGCCGGGGGGGGAACTGAAGCTTTCTTT CSARAGGGTEAFF TRBV20-1 NA TRBJ1-1 NA
TGTGCCAGCAGTGAAGGTACGGACTACGAGCAGTACTTC CASSEGTDYEQYF TRBV6-1 NA TRBJ2-7 NA
TGTGCCAGCAGTCAAGACGGCCTTTCAAAAGGCTACACCTTC CASSQDGLSKGYTF TRBV28 NA TRBJ1-2 NA
TGTGCCAGCAGTGGACGGGGCGGAGTGGAGACCCAGTACTTC CASSGRGGVETQYF TRBV2 NA TRBJ2-5 NA
TGCAGTGCTAGAAGGAGTTACAATGAGCAGTTCTTC CSARRSYNEQFF TRBV20-1 NA TRBJ2-1 NA
TGCGCCAGCAGCCTGGGGAGGGGGACTAATGAAAAACTGTTTTTT CASSLGRGTNEKLFF TRBV4-1 NA TRBJ1-4 NA
TGTGCCAGCAGCTTAATAGGATCTACCGGGGAGCTGTTTTTT CASSLIGSTGELFF TRBV7-3 NA TRBJ2-2 NA
TGCAGTGCCCGCGATTCCCAGTTTATCTATGGCTACACCTTC CSARDSQFIYGYTF TRBV20-1 few TRBJ1-2 NA
TGCAGCGTTGAAGGTGGGGACAGGGGAAGAGAGACCCAGTACTTC CSVEGGDRGRETQYF TRBV29-1 NA TRBJ2-5 TRBD1
TGTGCCAGCAGCCCCGGGACTAGCTTCTTGACAGATACGCAGTATTTT CASSPGTSFLTDTQYF TRBV7-3 NA TRBJ2-3 TRBD2
TGCAGTGCTAGGGACTCCCCTAGCTCCTACGAGCAGTACTTC CSARDSPSSYEQYF TRBV20-1 many TRBJ2-7 NA
TGTGCCAGCAGCGTAGGGGGGACTAGCGGATACGAGCAGTACTTC CASSVGGTSGYEQYF TRBV9 NA TRBJ2-7 TRBD2
TGCGCCAGCAGCCATCCCGGGACTAGCGGGAGGGTCGCCGTGGACAATGAGCAGTTCTTC CASSHPGTSGRVAVDNEQFF TRBV4-1 NA TRBJ2-1 TRBD2
TGCGCCAGCAGCCGCCCACTTCAGGGGGCGACTGAAGCTTTCTTT CASSRPLQGATEAFF TRBV4-1 once TRBJ1-1 TRBD1
TGTGCCAGCAGCTTGGCCGGCGGGACTGCCGTCATCGAGCAGTACTTC CASSLAGGTAVIEQYF TRBV5-4 NA TRBJ2-7 NA